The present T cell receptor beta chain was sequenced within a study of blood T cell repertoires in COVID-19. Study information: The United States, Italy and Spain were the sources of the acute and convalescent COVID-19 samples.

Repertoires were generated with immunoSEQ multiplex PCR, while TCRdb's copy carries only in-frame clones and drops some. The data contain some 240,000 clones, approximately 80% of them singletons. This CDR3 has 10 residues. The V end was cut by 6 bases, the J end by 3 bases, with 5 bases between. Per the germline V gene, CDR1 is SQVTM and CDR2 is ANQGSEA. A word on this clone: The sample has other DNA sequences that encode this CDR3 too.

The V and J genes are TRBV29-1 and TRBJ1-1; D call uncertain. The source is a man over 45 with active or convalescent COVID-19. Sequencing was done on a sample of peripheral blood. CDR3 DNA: TGCAGCGTGGCCGACACTGAAGCTTTCTTT. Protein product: CSVADTEAFF.